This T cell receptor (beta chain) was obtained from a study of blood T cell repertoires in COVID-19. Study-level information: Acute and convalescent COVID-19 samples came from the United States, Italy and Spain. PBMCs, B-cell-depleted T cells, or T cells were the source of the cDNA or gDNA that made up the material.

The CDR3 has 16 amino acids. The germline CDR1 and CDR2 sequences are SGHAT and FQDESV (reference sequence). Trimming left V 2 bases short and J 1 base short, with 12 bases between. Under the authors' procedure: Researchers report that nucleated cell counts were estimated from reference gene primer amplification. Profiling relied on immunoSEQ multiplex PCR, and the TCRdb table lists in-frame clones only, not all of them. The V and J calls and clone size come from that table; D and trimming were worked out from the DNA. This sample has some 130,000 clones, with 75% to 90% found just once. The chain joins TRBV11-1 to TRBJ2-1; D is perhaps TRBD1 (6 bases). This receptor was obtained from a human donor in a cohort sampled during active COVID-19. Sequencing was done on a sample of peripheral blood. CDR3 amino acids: CASSLIGQPSYNEQFF. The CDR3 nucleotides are TGTGCCAGCAGCTTAATTGGACAGCCTTCCTACAATGAGCAGTTCTTC.